This passage covers 22 T cell receptor beta chains from one sample sequenced in a study of CD8 T cells in Susac syndrome. An input of about 0.5 to 1 ug of RNA was subjected to reverse transcription using random hexamers. A single record per CDR3 protein comes from TCRdb applying MiXCR to the immunoSEQ multiplex PCR reads. The sample includes tens of thousands of distinct CDR3 sequences, roughly 96% seen only once; the top ten take 0.62%. Sequenced: CD8+ T cells from PBMCs. The receptors were sampled from a human donor with Susac syndrome.

This clonotype came up once. The chain links TRBV24-1 to TRBJ1-5; D ambiguous. The CDR3 consists of 12 residues. The germline V gene encodes CDR1 KGHDR and CDR2 SFDVKD. The ends were cut back, 10 bases at V and 3 bases at J, with 9 bases in the middle. The DNA of the CDR3 is TGTGCCACGCAAGATACCAATCAGCCCCAGCATTTT. It specifies CATQDTNQPQHF.

The chain uses TRBV7-8 and TRBJ2-4; 7 positions match TRBD2. The CDR3 runs to 14 residues. The germline gives CDR1 SGHVS, CDR2 FQNEAQ. The trim removed 2 bases at V and 11 bases at J, leaving 9 bases unmatched. The chain's CDR3 is CASSLTSLAAFQYF. As DNA, the CDR3 is TGTGCCAGCAGCTTAACGTCCCTAGCGGCCTTTCAGTACTTC.

V usage is TRBV5-6 and J usage is TRBJ2-1; 10 bases align to TRBD2. Looked up from germline, CDR1 is SGHDT and CDR2 is YYEEEE. The CDR3 is 14 residues long. Trimming took 5 bases from V and 5 from J; bases not matched to a gene: 4. CDR3 bases: TGTGCCAGCAGAGGGAGCGGGGGGGACAATGAGCAGTTCTTC. It is translated as CASRGSGGDNEQFF.

The chain recombines TRBV4-1 with TRBJ2-7; 9 positions agree with TRBD1. Unmatched junction bases numbered 12, after V lost 7 bases and J lost 5 bases. Germline V gene lookup returns CDR1 MGHRA and CDR2 YSYEKL. CDR3 length: 15 amino acids. The CDR3 region has the DNA TGCGCCAGCAATTTCCCGACAGGGGGAATACACGAGCAGTACTTC. Amino acids: CASNFPTGGIHEQYF.

The chain joins TRBV20-1 to TRBJ2-3; D remains ambiguous. CDR1 is DFQATT and CDR2 is SNEGSKA in the germline V gene (reference sequence). CDR3 length: 14 amino acids. The V end lost 3 bases, the J end lost 5 bases, and 15 bases lay between the germline ends. The CDR3 sequence is CSARSLYVGDTQYF. Written as DNA, the CDR3 is TGCAGTGCTAGGTCTCTTTACGTAGGAGATACGCAGTATTTT.

The chain uses TRBV30 and TRBJ2-1; D perhaps matches TRBD2 (6 bases). The V gene's germline CDR1 is GTSNPN and CDR2 SVGIG (reference sequence). The CDR3 is 16 residues long. Trimming took 0 bases from V and 0 from J, leaving 12 bases between them. The CDR3 sequence: CAWSVVASDSYNEQFF. The CDR3, as DNA: TGTGCCTGGAGTGTAGTCGCTAGCGACTCCTACAATGAGCAGTTCTTC. The whole variable domain, remainder taken from reference TRBV30 and TRBJ2-1, is SQTIHQWPATLVQPVGSPLSLECTVEGTSNPNLYWYRQAAGRGLQLLFYSVGIGQISSEVPQNLSASRPQDRQFILSSKKLLLSDSGFYLCAWSVVASDSYNEQFFGPGTRLTVL.

The chain uses TRBV7-9 and TRBJ2-3; D is unclear. The CDR3 length is 14 residues. V gave up 4 bases and J gave up 0 bases, with 8 bases separating them. Per germline, CDR1 SEHNR and CDR2 FQNEAQ (reference sequence). The CDR3 is CASSSLLSTDTQYF. The CDR3 DNA reads as TGTGCCAGCAGCTCCCTTTTGAGCACAGATACGCAGTATTTT.

This clonotype was counted between two and nine times. The CDR3 region is CASSYEPGSGNTIYF. CDR3 nucleotide sequence: TGTGCCAGCAGTTACGAACCAGGCTCTGGAAACACCATATATTTT. This chain joins TRBV6-6 and TRBJ1-3; D gene ambiguous. V lost 2 bases and J lost 0, with 8 bases in between. CDR3 length: 15 amino acids. Germline-derived CDR1 and CDR2 are MNHNY and SVGAGI (reference sequence).

The rearrangement joins TRBV7-2 to TRBJ1-1, with D possibly TRBD1 on 5 matching bases. The CDR3 runs to 14 residues. Germline CDR1 reads SGHTA; CDR2 reads FQGNSA. V was pared by 5 bases and J by 0 bases, with 10 bases between. Here the CDR3 DNA reads TGTGCCAGCAGCGGGGGAGGGTTGAACACTGAAGCTTTCTTT. It yields the protein CASSGGGLNTEAFF.

V and J are TRBV12-3 or TRBV12-4 and TRBJ1-4, with a possible D match to TRBD1 (6 bases). The length of the CDR3 is 13 residues. V gave up 4 bases and J gave up 8 bases, with 11 bases separating them. The DNA of the CDR3 is TGTGCCAGCAGTTGGGGGCGCCGGGAAAAACTGTTTTTT. It is translated as CASSWGRREKLFF.

The chain combines TRBV10-3 with TRBJ2-1; maybe TRBD2 (5 bases). Trimming left V 6 bases short and J 4 bases short, with 10 bases between. CDR1 and CDR2 from the germline V gene are ENHRY and SYGVKD. This CDR3 region has 13 residues. CDR3 protein: CAIRGLHYNEQFF. The DNA of the CDR3 is TGTGCCATCAGAGGACTCCATTACAATGAGCAGTTCTTC.

The rearrangement joins TRBV30 to TRBJ2-3, with TRBD2 identical over 7 bases. Germline V lookup: CDR1 GTSNPN, CDR2 SVGIG (reference sequence). V was clipped by 7 bases and J by 2 bases; unmatched bases: 15. This CDR3 region has 16 residues. CDR3 sequence reads: CAFTFLSGGITDTQYF. The CDR3 DNA sequence: TGTGCCTTCACCTTCCTGTCGGGGGGTATCACAGATACGCAGTATTTT. The variable domain in full, completed from reference TRBV30 and TRBJ2-3, reads SQTIHQWPATLVQPVGSPLSLECTVEGTSNPNLYWYRQAAGRGLQLLFYSVGIGQISSEVPQNLSASRPQDRQFILSSKKLLLSDSGFYLCAFTFLSGGITDTQYFGPGTRLTVL.

This chain connects TRBV9 to TRBJ1-2; D not resolved. V lost 0 bases to trimming and J lost 4 bases, with 7 bases between them. CDR3 length: 13 residues. CDR1 is SGDLS and CDR2 is YYNGEE in the germline V gene. The CDR3 region is CASSVVNPYGYTF. CDR3 bases: TGTGCCAGCAGCGTAGTGAACCCCTATGGCTACACCTTC.

The chain is built from TRBV3-1 and TRBJ2-7, with 8 nucleotides matching TRBD1. There are 21 residues in the CDR3. Germline assignment: CDR1 LGHDT and CDR2 YNNKEL (reference sequence). Trimming cost V 1 base and J 1 base; bases outside gene matches: 21. The CDR3 DNA is TGTGCCAGCAGCCAAGTGGTTAGACCGGGACAGGACCTTGGTAGGTCCTACGAGCAGTACTTC. It yields the protein CASSQVVRPGQDLGRSYEQYF.

The chain has TRBV9 and TRBJ2-7; no clear D gene. Germline-derived CDR1 and CDR2 are SGDLS and YYNGEE. The CDR3 covers 14 residues. Between the trimmed V and J ends, which lost 0 bases and 0 bases, there was a span of 7 bases. Here the CDR3 DNA reads TGTGCCAGCAGCGTAGGGCCTTACTCCTACGAGCAGTACTTC. Translated, it gives CASSVGPYSYEQYF.

In this sample, this clonotype turned up once. The J gene is TRBJ2-5, the V gene TRBV10-3; 7 bases fit TRBD1. This CDR3 region has 14 residues. CDR1 is ENHRY, CDR2 SYGVKD, per germline. The ends lost 4 bases at V and 3 bases at J; junction bases unmatched: 5. The CDR3 region is CAISGSGGEETQYF. CDR3 nucleotide sequence: TGTGCCATCAGTGGATCAGGGGGTGAAGAGACCCAGTACTTC.

The CDR3 sequence: CASSARDGNYGYTF. The CDR3 DNA reads TGTGCCAGCAGCGCCCGGGACGGAAACTATGGCTACACCTTC. The chain combines TRBV5-4 with TRBJ1-2; possible D gene TRBD1, 5 bases. This CDR3 spans 14 amino acids. Looked up from germline, CDR1 is SGHNT and CDR2 is YYREEE (reference sequence). Trimming cost V 4 bases and J 2 bases, with 12 bases left between them.

V gene TRBV18 combines with J gene TRBJ2-5, with TRBD1 matching over 8 bases. The V gene's germline CDR1 is KGHSH and CDR2 LQKENI. V lost 6 bases to trimming and J lost 5 bases; unmatched junction nucleotides: 8. This CDR3 contains 14 residues. The CDR3 bases are TGTGCCAGCTCTCGCGACAGGGGCAAGGAGACCCAGTACTTC. As protein: CASSRDRGKETQYF.

J is TRBJ1-5 and V is TRBV12-3 or TRBV12-4; D gene uncertain. The CDR3 loop spans 12 amino acids. V gave up 2 bases and J gave up 9 bases, with 8 bases separating them. The CDR3 loop is CASSLHSGPQHF. CDR3 DNA: TGTGCCAGCAGTTTACACAGTGGGCCCCAGCATTTT.

The J gene is TRBJ2-7, the V gene TRBV5-1, with D perhaps given as TRBD1 or TRBD2 (5 bases each). Trimming took 1 base from V and 5 from J, leaving 10 bases between them. The CDR3 runs to 13 residues. The V gene's germline CDR1 is SGHRS and CDR2 YFSETQ. Written as DNA, the CDR3 is TGCGCCAGCAGCTTGTATGGGGGACACGAGCAGTACTTC. Translating it yields CASSLYGGHEQYF.

The chain couples TRBV30 to TRBJ1-2; 8 bases are shared with TRBD1. The length of the CDR3 is 15 residues. The V and J ends lost 1 base and 2 bases, in that order; junction bases with no gene match: 6. From germline, CDR1 is GTSNPN and CDR2 SVGIG (reference sequence). The CDR3 DNA reads as TGTGCCTGGAGTGACCCACGGACAGGGAACTATGGCTACACCTTC. Its translation is CAWSDPRTGNYGYTF.

This clonotype was seen just once. The V and J genes are TRBV7-9 and TRBJ2-7, with D possibly TRBD2 on 5 matching bases. Trimming removed 7 bases at V and 2 bases at J, with 15 bases between. The V gene's germline CDR1 is SEHNR and CDR2 FQNEAQ (reference sequence). The CDR3 has 14 residues. The CDR3 DNA follows: TGTGCCAGCACGGAGGCAGGAAAACCCTACGAGCAGTACTTC. Translating gives CASTEAGKPYEQYF. Full variable domain (rest looked up from reference TRBV7-9 and TRBJ2-7): DTGVSQNPRHKITKRGQNVTFRCDPISEHNRLYWYRQTLGQGPEFLTYFQNEAQLEKSRLLSDRFSAERPKGSFSTLEIQRTEQGDSAMYLCASTEAGKPYEQYFGPGTRLTVT.